These T cell receptor beta chains were read from a single sample in a study of CD8 T cells in Susac syndrome. TCRdb reprocessed the immunoSEQ multiplex PCR reads via MiXCR and lists one record per CDR3 protein. Counted here are about 180,000 distinct CDR3 sequences, roughly 94% occurring once; the ten biggest clones make up roughly 0.11%. The sample comprised CD4+ T cells from PBMCs. These receptors all stem from a human donor with Susac syndrome. CDR3s include the opening cysteine and the closing phenylalanine or tryptophan. A D gene is named only where the DNA matches it firmly. Rows give clone size only sometimes, using once, few, many, or a class for an expanded clone.

14	-	TRBV28	TRBJ1-2	-	CASSSLPGVRGYTF	TGTGCCAGCAGCTCCCTACCCGGGGTGAGGGGCTACACCTTC
14	-	TRBV7-2	TRBJ2-5	few	CASSLVSGKETQYF	TGTGCCAGCAGCTTAGTTTCAGGGAAAGAGACCCAGTACTTC
17	TRBD2	TRBV20-1	TRBJ2-7	-	CSARDQGTSGGAGEQYF	TGCAGTGCTAGAGATCAAGGGACTAGCGGGGGGGCTGGAGAGCAGTACTTC
14	TRBD2	TRBV15	TRBJ2-3	-	CATSASGGSDTQYF	TGTGCCACCAGCGCTAGCGGGGGGTCAGATACGCAGTATTTT
15	TRBD1	TRBV5-6	TRBJ2-7	-	CASSLGGQVVYEQYF	TGTGCCAGCAGCCTAGGGGGACAGGTGGTCTACGAGCAGTACTTC
15	-	TRBV29-1	TRBJ2-6	-	CSVERIGTGANVLTF	TGCAGCGTTGAGAGGATAGGGACTGGGGCCAACGTCCTGACTTTC
14	TRBD2	TRBV12-5	TRBJ2-1	-	CASGSSGGDNEQFF	TGTGCTAGTGGTTCATCGGGAGGGGACAATGAGCAGTTCTTC
12	-	TRBV20-1	TRBJ1-1	-	CSLAGGNTEAFF	TGCAGCTTAGCTGGGGGGAACACTGAAGCTTTCTTT
11	-	TRBV2	TRBJ2-1	-	CASSDRGRQFF	TGTGCCAGCAGTGACCGAGGGAGGCAGTTCTTC
14	-	TRBV7-7	TRBJ2-3	-	CASSPTHSTDTQYF	TGTGCTAGCAGCCCAACCCACAGCACAGATACGCAGTATTTT
15	-	TRBV20-1	TRBJ2-1	once	CSATTGFQFSNEQFF	TGCAGTGCTACAACAGGTTTCCAATTTTCGAATGAGCAGTTCTTC
16	-	TRBV24-1	TRBJ2-5	few	CATSAGGGNRGETQYF	TGTGCCACCAGTGCCGGGGGGGGTAACAGGGGGGAGACCCAGTACTTC
14	TRBD1	TRBV5-1	TRBJ2-5	-	CASSWDRAQETQYF	TGCGCCAGCAGCTGGGACAGGGCACAGGAGACCCAGTACTTC
14	TRBD1	TRBV3-1	TRBJ1-4	-	CASSHRGGMEKLFF	TGTGCCAGCAGCCACAGGGGGGGTATGGAAAAACTGTTTTTT
14	-	TRBV7-9	TRBJ2-1	-	CASSFGRGHNEQFF	TGTGCCAGCAGCTTCGGAAGGGGCCACAATGAGCAGTTCTTC
14	-	TRBV9	TRBJ2-7	-	CASSVQDSRGEQYF	TGTGCCAGCAGCGTACAGGATAGTCGAGGCGAGCAGTACTTC
13	-	TRBV10-3	TRBJ2-5	-	CAISAQLGETQYF	TGTGCCATCAGTGCCCAGCTCGGAGAGACCCAGTACTTC
17	TRBD2	TRBV12-3/TRBV12-4	TRBJ2-3	-	CASSRRLAGGPTDTQYF	TGTGCCAGCAGTCGCCGACTAGCGGGGGGACCCACAGATACGCAGTATTTT
15	TRBD1	TRBV6-5	TRBJ2-7	-	CASSYSDRGPYEQYF	TGTGCCAGCAGTTACTCCGACAGGGGGCCCTACGAGCAGTACTTC
15	TRBD2	TRBV3-1	TRBJ2-1	-	CASSPRLAGENEQFF	TGTGCCAGCAGCCCCCGACTAGCGGGGGAGAATGAGCAGTTCTTC
15	TRBD1	TRBV6-1	TRBJ1-2	-	CASSGDRGLHYGYTF	TGTGCCAGCAGCGGGGACAGGGGGCTGCACTATGGCTACACCTTC